This TCR beta chain was sequenced for a study of cytomegalovirus exposure and HLA in healthy donors. PCR primers comprised 60 Vbeta and 13 Jbeta primers. Clones were read by immunoSEQ multiplex PCR, and TCRdb kept only the in-frame ones, dropping some. This table holds under 250,000 clones, about 85% found once. With regard to this clone: An end of the junction does not agree with germline; a read error may underlie this.

The CDR3 has 14 amino acids. Germline-derived CDR1 and CDR2 are MGHRA and YSYEKL. The TCR sequence derives from a girl aged 2-10 years in good health and CMV-seronegative. Sequenced sample: PBMCs. V is TRBV4-1 and J is TRBJ1-1; D unclear. The DNA for the CDR3 is TGCGCCAGCAGCCAAGTAGCCCGTTACACTGCAGCTTTCTTT. Protein: CASSQVARYTAAFF.